Here is one T cell receptor beta chain with its context. Its antigen remains unknown. Researchers partitioned CD4+ cells into CD45RA+ naive and CD45RA-negative memory subsets. This entry comes from a study of shared clonotypes between healthy human individuals. Study-level findings and limits: Having only a few donors restricted how much genetic and exposure-history diversity was captured. The authors expected sequencing depth to affect clonotype sharing among donors.

With V trimmed by 6 bases and J by 1 base, 3 bases remained unmatched. Germline assignment: CDR1 SNHLY and CDR2 FYNNEI. The CDR3 consists of 15 residues. Produced via immunoSEQ multiplex PCR; TCRdb's table is partial and in-frame only. The sample has about 980,000 clones; about 80% are singletons. This receptor was obtained from a man between 18 and 35 years old in good health. The rearrangement joins TRBV2 to TRBJ2-2, with 9 bases identical to TRBD2. Sequencing input: memory CD4+ T cells sorted from blood. This sample's subset: CD45RA-negative fraction. CDR3 protein: CASSLAGRNTGELFF. The CDR3 nucleotides read TGTGCCAGCAGCCTAGCGGGGAGGAACACCGGGGAGCTGTTTTTT.